A selection of T cell receptor beta chains follows, all from one sample in a study of tumor-infiltrating lymphocytes in localized non-small cell lung cancer. Produced via immunoSEQ multiplex PCR; TCRdb's table is partial and in-frame only. The repertoire holds over 15,000 clones, with approximately 49% as singletons. Sample: lung tumor tissue. All receptors derive from a human donor with non-small cell lung cancer. The CDR3 runs from the conserved cysteine through the conserved F or W. Clone size is given for some rows only: seen once, a few or many times, or a class if the clone is expanded.

>TRBV14|.
CASSRRPSYEQYF
>TRBV6-1|.
CASFRLINTGELFF
>TRBV27|few
CASSSLTGGTEAFF
>TRBV7-3|.
CASILRGSHEGNSPLHF
>TRBV5-1|.
CASSDTDTQYF
>TRBV6-1|.
CASSEVTQQGYTF
>TRBV7-9|.
CASSLAPGMNTEAFF
>TRBV9|.
CASSGTPQGEAFF
>TRBV30|few
CAWRPGTAFGGYTF
>TRBV28|few
CASSPSAYGGYTF
>TRBV6-6|.
CASKGDSQPEAFF
>TRBV7-9|.
CASRLEQIRGSPLHF
>TRBV11-3|.
CASSLGTGGMDTQYF
>TRBV29-1|few
CSHGRNTEAFF
>TRBV7-2|once
CASSPGQGGADTQYF
>TRBV9|.
CASSPRGRGDSGANVLTF
>TRBV6-1|few
CASKIQGLETQYF
>TRBV15|.
CATSREGIDEQYF
>TRBV9|.
CASSVGAGGYVYEQYF
>TRBV7-8|.
CASSADRGRGTGELFF
>TRBV11-2|many
CASSPGTGGQPQHF
>TRBV5-1|.
CASSSGQGIYGYTF
>TRBV14|.
CASSQDAAVGEKLFF
>TRBV6-6|.
CASSPPNGFHHF
>TRBV7-2|few
CASSLARQHNVLTF
>TRBV7-9|many
CASSLGDRDTEAFF
>TRBV5-4|.
CASSLAQGALMNTEAFF
>TRBV6-5|few
CASSYGQGGHNEQFF
>TRBV28|once
CASSLNQGNEKLFF
>TRBV5-1|.
CASSDRQGSLEAFF
>TRBV9|once
CASSVESAGGRTDTQYF
>TRBV19|once
CASSIPGLHTGELFF
>TRBV5-3|.
CASSSRDSIYEQYF
>TRBV18|.
CASSPRTENTEAFF
>TRBV2|.
CASSEVGGGPYEQYF
>TRBV9|.
CASSVSSGGRYGYTF
>TRBV5-1|.
CASSVGTVNTEAFF